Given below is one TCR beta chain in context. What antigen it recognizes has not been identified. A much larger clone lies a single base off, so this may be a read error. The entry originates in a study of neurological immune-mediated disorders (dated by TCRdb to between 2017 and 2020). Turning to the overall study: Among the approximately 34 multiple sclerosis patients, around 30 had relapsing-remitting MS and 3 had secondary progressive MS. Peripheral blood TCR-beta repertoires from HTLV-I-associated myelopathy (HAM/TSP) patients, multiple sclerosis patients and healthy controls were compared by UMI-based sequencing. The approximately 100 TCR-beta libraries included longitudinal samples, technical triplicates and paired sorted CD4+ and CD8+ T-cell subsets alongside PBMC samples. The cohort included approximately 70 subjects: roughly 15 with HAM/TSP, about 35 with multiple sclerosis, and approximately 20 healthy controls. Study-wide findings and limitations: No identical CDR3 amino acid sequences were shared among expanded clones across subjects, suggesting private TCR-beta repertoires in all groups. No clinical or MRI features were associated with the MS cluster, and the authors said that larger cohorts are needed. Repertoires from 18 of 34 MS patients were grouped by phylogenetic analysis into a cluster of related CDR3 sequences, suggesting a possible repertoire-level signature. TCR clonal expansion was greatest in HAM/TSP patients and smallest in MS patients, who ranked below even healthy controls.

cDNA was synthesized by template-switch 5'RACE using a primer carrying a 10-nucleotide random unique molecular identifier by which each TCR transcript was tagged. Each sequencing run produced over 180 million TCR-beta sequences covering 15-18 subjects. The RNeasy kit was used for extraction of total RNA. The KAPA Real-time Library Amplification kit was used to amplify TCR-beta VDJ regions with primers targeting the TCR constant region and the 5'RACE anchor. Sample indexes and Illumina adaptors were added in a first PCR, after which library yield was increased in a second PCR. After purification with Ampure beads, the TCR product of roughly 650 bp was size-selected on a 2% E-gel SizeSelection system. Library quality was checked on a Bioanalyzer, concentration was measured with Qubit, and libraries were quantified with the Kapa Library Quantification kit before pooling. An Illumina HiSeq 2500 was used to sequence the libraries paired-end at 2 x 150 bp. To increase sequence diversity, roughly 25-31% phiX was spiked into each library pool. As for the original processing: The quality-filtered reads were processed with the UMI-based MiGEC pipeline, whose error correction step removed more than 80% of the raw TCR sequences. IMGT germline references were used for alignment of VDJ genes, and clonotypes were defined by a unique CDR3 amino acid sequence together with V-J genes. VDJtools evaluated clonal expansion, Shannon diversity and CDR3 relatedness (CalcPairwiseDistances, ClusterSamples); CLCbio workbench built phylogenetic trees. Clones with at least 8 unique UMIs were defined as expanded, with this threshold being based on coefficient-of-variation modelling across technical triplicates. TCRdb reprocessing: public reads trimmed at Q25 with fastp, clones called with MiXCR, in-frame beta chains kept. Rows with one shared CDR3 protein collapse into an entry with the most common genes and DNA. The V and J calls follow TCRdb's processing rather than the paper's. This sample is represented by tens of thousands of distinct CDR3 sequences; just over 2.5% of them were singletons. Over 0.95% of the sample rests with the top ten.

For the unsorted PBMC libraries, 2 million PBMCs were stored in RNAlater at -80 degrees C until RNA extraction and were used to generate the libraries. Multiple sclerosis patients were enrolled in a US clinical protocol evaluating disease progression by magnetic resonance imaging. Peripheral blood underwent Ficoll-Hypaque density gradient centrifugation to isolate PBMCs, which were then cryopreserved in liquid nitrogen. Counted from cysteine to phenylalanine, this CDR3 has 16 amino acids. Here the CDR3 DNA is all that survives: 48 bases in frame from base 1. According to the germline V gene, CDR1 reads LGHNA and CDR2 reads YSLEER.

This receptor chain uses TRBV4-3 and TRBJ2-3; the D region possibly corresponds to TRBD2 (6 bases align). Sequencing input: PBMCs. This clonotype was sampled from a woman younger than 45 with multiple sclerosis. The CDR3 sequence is CASSQDLYGRPDKQYF. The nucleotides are TGCGCCAGCAGCCAAGATCTGTATGGGAGGCCAGATAAGCAGTATTTT.